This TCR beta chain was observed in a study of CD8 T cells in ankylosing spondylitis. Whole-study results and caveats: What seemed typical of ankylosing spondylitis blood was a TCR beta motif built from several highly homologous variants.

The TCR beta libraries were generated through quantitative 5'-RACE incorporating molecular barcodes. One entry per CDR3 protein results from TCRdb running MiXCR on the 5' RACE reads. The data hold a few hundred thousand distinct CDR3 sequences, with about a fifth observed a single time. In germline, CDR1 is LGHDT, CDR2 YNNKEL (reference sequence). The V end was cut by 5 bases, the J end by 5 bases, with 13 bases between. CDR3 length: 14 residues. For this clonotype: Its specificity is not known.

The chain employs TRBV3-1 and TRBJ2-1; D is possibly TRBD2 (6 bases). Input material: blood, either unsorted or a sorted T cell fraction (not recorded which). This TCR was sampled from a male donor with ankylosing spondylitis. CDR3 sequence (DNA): TGTGCCAGCAGCGCGGGACTTATGCACAATGAGCAGTTCTTC. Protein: CASSAGLMHNEQFF.